One and the same sample provided the 5 T cell receptor beta chains below, sequenced in a study of blood T cell repertoires in COVID-19. The protocol was immunoSEQ multiplex PCR, while the TCRdb copy is restricted to in-frame clones and leaves out a portion. The data show 190,000 or so clones, 86% seen once. The sample was PBMCs or T cells enriched from blood (not recorded which). The source of these receptors is a woman aged 25-40 years who had recovered from COVID-19.

This rearrangement joins TRBV2 to TRBJ2-7; D is ambiguous. Deletions cut 3 bases from V and 5 bases from J, with 8 bases between. The CDR3 is made up of 12 amino acids. Per the germline V gene, CDR1 is SNHLY and CDR2 is FYNNEI. CDR3 loop: CASSEAANEQYF. The CDR3 coding sequence is TGTGCCAGCAGTGAGGCTGCCAACGAGCAGTACTTC.

Here the CDR3 reads CASSQDGGLAGNSYEQYF. The DNA for the CDR3 is TGTGCCAGCAGCCAAGATGGAGGACTAGCGGGGAACTCCTACGAGCAGTACTTC. The chain is built from TRBV3-1 (or the pseudogene TRBV3-2) and TRBJ2-7; 12 bases fit TRBD2. The CDR3 covers 18 residues. The germline gives CDR1 LGHDT, CDR2 YNNKEL (reference sequence). Trimming cost V 0 bases and J 0 bases; bases outside gene matches: 6.

The chain is built from TRBV5-1 and TRBJ2-1; 8 nucleotides match TRBD2. Trimming took 1 base from V and 6 from J; bases not matched to a gene: 12. In germline, CDR1 is SGHRS, CDR2 YFSETQ. The CDR3 spans 17 residues. The CDR3 sequence is CASSLFLGLAGFNEQFF. The CDR3 DNA reads as TGCGCCAGCAGCTTGTTTTTGGGGTTAGCGGGATTCAATGAGCAGTTCTTC. The whole variable domain, remainder taken from reference TRBV5-1 and TRBJ2-1, is KAGVTQTPRYLIKTRGQQVTLSCSPISGHRSVSWYQQTPGQGLQFLFEYFSETQRNKGNFPGRFSGRQFSNSRSEMNVSTLELGDSALYLCASSLFLGLAGFNEQFFGPGTRLTVL.

The chain is built from TRBV28 and TRBJ1-5; TRBD1 aligns across 7 bases. The junction had 9 bases not matched to a gene; V was cut back by 10 bases and J by 3 bases. The germline V gene has CDR1 MDHEN and CDR2 SYDVKM. The CDR3 has 14 amino acids. The CDR3 DNA is TGTGCCACCCTGACAGGGAGTAACAATCAGCCCCAGCATTTT. It translates to CATLTGSNNQPQHF.

This CDR3 is CASSLAANSYEQYF. The DNA of the CDR3 is TGTGCCAGCAGTTTAGCGGCAAATTCCTACGAGCAGTACTTC. The gene calls are TRBV28 and TRBJ2-7, with D unresolved. CDR1 MDHEN and CDR2 SYDVKM come from the germline V gene. This CDR3 has 14 amino acids. The V end lost 2 bases, the J end lost 1 base, and 9 bases lay between the germline ends.